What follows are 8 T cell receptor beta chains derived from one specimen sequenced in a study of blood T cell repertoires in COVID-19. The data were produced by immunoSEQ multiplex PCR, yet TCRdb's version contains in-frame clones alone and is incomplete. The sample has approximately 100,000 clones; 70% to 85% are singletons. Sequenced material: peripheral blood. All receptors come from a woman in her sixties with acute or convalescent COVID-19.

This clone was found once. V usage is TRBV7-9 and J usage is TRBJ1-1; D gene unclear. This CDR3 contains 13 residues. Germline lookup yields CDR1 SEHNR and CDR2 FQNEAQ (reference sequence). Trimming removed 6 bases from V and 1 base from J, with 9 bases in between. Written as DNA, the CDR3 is TGTGCCAGCAGTCCGAGTTGGAACACTGAAGCTTTCTTT. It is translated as CASSPSWNTEAFF.

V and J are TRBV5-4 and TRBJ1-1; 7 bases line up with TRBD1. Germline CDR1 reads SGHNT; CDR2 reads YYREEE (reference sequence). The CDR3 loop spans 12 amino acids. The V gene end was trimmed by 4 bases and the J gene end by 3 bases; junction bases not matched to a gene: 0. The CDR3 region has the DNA TGTGCCAGCAGCGACAGGGACACTGAAGCTTTCTTT. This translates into CASSDRDTEAFF. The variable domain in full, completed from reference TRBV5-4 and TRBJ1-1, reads ETGVTQSPTHLIKTRGQQVTLRCSSQSGHNTVSWYQQALGQGPQFIFQYYREEENGRGNFPPRFSGLQFPNYSSELNVNALELDDSALYLCASSDRDTEAFFGQGTRLTVV.

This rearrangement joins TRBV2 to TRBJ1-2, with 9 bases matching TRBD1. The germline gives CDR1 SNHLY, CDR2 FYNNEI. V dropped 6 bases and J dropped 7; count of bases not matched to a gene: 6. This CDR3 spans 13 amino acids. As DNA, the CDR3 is TGTGCCAGCAGCGTGGGACAGGGTCTTGGCTACACCTTC. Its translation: CASSVGQGLGYTF.

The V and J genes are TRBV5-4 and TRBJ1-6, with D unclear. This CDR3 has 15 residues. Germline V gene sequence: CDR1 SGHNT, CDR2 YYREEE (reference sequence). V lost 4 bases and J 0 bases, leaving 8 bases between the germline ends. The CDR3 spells CASSAGSSYNSPLHF. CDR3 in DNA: TGTGCCAGCAGCGCGGGGAGCTCCTATAATTCACCCCTCCACTTT.

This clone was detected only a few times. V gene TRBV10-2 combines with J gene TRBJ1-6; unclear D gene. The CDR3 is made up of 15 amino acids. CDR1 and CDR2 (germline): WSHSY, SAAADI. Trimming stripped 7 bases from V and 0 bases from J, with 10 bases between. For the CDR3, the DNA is TGCGCCAGCACCTGGGGAGGCTCCTATAATTCACCCCTCCACTTT. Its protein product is CASTWGGSYNSPLHF.

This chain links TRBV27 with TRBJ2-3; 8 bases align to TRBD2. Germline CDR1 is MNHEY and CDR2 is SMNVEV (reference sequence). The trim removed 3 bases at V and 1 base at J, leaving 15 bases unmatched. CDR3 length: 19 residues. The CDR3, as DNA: TGTGCCAGCAGTTTGAAATCGTCCACCAGCGGGGGCCGCACAGATACGCAGTATTTT. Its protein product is CASSLKSSTSGGRTDTQYF.

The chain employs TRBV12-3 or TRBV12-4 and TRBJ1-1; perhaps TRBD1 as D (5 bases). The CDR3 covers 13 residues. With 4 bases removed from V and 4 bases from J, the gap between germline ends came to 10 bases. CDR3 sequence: CASSSLGGTEAFF. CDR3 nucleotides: TGTGCCAGCAGTTCTCTCGGGGGCACTGAAGCTTTCTTT.

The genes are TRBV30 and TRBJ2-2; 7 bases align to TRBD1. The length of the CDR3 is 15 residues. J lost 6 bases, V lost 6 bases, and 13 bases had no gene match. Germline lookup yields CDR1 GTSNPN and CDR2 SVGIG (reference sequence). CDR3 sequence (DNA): TGTGCCTGCCAGCTTTACAGGGGCGGGTCCGGGGAGCTGTTTTTT. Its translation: CACQLYRGGSGELFF.